Here is one T cell receptor (beta chain) with its context. This clone is regarded as medium-sized (0.01 to 0.1%). Its antigen remains undetermined. Base qualities are not at hand, and no much larger clone is one base apart. This sample is drawn from a study of blood T cell repertoires in COVID-19 (dated by TCRdb to the early 2020s). At the level of the whole study: Samples from collaborators originated in the United States, Italy and Spain and spanned both the acute and convalescent phases of COVID-19. Where available, HLA class I and class II types were taken from metadata supplied by the sample provider and were not determined by assay-based typing. The dataset comprised deeply sampled blood TCRbeta repertoires from subjects exposed to, actively infected with, or recovered from COVID-19. The prospective study material was composed of cDNA or gDNA derived from T cells, B-cell-depleted T cells, or PBMCs. The samples were drawn from the first 160 participants of the ongoing ImmuneRACE study and from 950 to 1,500 subjects provided by 6 global collaborators. A de-identified subject ID, COVID-19 status, age in years and sex were almost always included in the sample metadata. A freely available public database, intended as a resource for researchers studying the immune response to SARS-CoV-2, is where the repertoires were released. Summary of the overall study and its limitations: How much clinical and demographic metadata was included differed by source and by participant, and the metadata was provided uncurated.

V and J are trimmed by 9 bases and 5 bases, and the gene matches miss 6 bases of the junction. Spanning cysteine to phenylalanine, the CDR3 consists of 12 amino acids. The kept DNA is CDR3 alone, 36 bases in frame from the first base. In the germline V gene (reference sequence), CDR1 corresponds to LNHDA and CDR2 to SQIVND. TCRbeta CDR3 regions were amplified from genomic DNA using the immunoSEQ Assay, a bias-controlled multiplex PCR. Processing in the source paper ran as follows. Nucleated cell counts per sample were estimated from amplification of reference gene primers within the assay. To quantify the absolute abundance of each unique TCRbeta CDR3 rearrangement, sequence reads were collapsed and filtered. For each sample, productive Simpson clonality was calculated as the square root of Simpson's diversity index across productive rearrangements. TCRdb limited this immuneACCESS table to in-frame rearrangements with V and J called. A share of clones is missing; checked studies link under half to unresolved V genes, and the rest is unexplained. The DNA was the basis for D and trimming; V, J and clone size are from that table. This sample gives 200,000 to 250,000 clones in total; around 82% of them show up just once. The ten most abundant clones make up 3% to 4% of the sample.

Whole blood was collected in K2EDTA tubes by collaborating institutions according to the institutions' own protocols. Collaborator samples were shipped for TCRbeta analysis as frozen whole blood, isolated PBMCs, or DNA extracted from either sample type. The rearrangement combines TRBV19 with TRBJ1-1, with 7 junctional bases fitting TRBD1. Sample: peripheral blood. The sequence was obtained from an elderly woman with acute or convalescent COVID-19. The CDR3 protein is CASIQGMTEAFF. The DNA reads as follows: TGTGCCAGCATACAGGGGATGACTGAAGCTTTCTTT.